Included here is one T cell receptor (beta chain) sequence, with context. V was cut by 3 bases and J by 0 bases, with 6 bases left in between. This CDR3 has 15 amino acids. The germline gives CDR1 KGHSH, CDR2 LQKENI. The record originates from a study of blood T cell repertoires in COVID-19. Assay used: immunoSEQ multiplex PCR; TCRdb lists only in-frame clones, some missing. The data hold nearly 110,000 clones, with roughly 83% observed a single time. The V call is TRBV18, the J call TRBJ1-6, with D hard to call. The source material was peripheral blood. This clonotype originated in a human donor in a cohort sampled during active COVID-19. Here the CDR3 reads CASSPASSYNSPLHF. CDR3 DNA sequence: TGTGCCAGCTCACCGGCCAGCTCCTATAATTCACCCCTCCACTTT. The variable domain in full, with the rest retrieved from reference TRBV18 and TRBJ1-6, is NAGVMQNPRHLVRRRGQEARLRCSPMKGHSHVYWYRQLPEEGLKFMVYLQKENIIDESGMPKERFSAEFPKEGPSILRIQQVVRGDSAAYFCASSPASSYNSPLHFGNGTRLTVT.